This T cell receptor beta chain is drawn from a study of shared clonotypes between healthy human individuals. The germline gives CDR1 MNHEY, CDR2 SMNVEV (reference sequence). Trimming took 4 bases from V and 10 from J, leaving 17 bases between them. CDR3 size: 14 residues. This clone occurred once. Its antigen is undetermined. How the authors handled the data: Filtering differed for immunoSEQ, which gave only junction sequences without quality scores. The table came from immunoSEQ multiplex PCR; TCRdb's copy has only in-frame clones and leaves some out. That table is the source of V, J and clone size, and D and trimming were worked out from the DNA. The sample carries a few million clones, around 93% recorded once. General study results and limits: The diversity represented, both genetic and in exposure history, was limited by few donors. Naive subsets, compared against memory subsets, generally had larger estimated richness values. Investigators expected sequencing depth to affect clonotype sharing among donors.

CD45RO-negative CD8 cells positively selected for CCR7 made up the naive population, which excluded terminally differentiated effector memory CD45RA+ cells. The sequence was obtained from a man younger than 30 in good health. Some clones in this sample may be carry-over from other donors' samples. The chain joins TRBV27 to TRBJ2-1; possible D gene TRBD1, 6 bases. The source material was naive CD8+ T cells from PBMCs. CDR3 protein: CASSSLDSIAEQFF. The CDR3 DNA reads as TGTGCCAGCAGTTCTTTGGACAGCATTGCGGAGCAGTTCTTC.